The 27 T cell receptor beta chains below all came from one sample that was sequenced in a study of T cells in women clearing cervical HPV infection. Sequencing was performed with immunoSEQ multiplex PCR; in TCRdb, only in-frame clones are kept and a portion is missing. This repertoire includes some 15,000 clones. The sample comprised blood buffy coat. The receptors derive from a woman aged 18-69 years with a cervical HPV16 infection that either progressed to CIN3+ or cleared (not recorded which).

Points on this clone: The read stops 3 residues short of the end of the CDR3; the missing end is completed from the germline J gene. V usage is TRBV19 and J usage is TRBJ2-5; 8 bases map to TRBD1. Germline lookup yields CDR1 LNHDA and CDR2 SQIVND (reference sequence). The CDR3 is made up of 16 amino acids. The V and J ends lost 5 bases and 5 bases, in that order; junction bases with no gene match: 13. This CDR3 is CASSDHRGSLGETQYF. The sequenced CDR3 bases are TGTGCCAGTAGTGATCACAGGGGGAGTTTGGGGGAGACC.

With respect to this clone: Mismatch with germline at one junction end may stem from a read error. The CDR3 end is not reached by the read, which stops 3 residues before it; the germline J gene fills it in. The chain joins TRBV4-2 to TRBJ1-2; a weak D match, TRBD1 (6 bases). The CDR3 is made up of 16 amino acids. Germline assignment: CDR1 LGHNA and CDR2 YNFKEQ. CDR3 DNA (partial): TGCGCCAGCAGCCAGGGGCGGGGCCGGGGCTACTATGGC. This translates into CASSQGRGRGYYG. The entire CDR3 reads CASSQGRGRGYYGYTF.

Concerning this clone: The read stops 3 residues short of the end of the CDR3; the missing end is completed from the germline J gene. The chain uses TRBV11-2 and TRBJ2-2; a possible D gene is TRBD2 (5 bases). The CDR3 has 14 amino acids. With 7 bases removed from V and 8 bases from J, the gap between germline ends came to 17 bases. Germline V gene data show CDR1 as SGHAT and CDR2 as FQNNGV. CDR3 bases read: TGTGCCAGCACCCCGACTACCCCCCCTGGGGAG. Its protein product is CASTPTTPPGE. The entire CDR3 reads CASTPTTPPGELFF.

Comment on this clone: The CDR3 is cut off 3 residues early in the read; its end comes from the germline J gene. The chain carries TRBV20-1 and TRBJ2-5, with TRBD2 matching 10 bases. The V segment lost 1 base and the J segment 3 bases; nucleotides outside the gene matches: 2. Germline V gives CDR1 DFQATT, CDR2 SNEGSKA (reference sequence). The CDR3 spans 14 residues. The CDR3 bases that were read are TGCAGTGCTAGAGTCGGGACTAGCGAAGAGACC. As protein: CSARVGTSEET. The complete CDR3 protein is CSARVGTSEETQYF.

Concerning this clone: With the read ending 3 residues before the CDR3 end, the germline J gene is used to fill in that end. The V call is TRBV5-1, the J call TRBJ2-2; TRBD1 is a possible D gene (5 bases). From germline, CDR1 is SGHRS and CDR2 YFSETQ. V shed 0 bases and J shed 7 bases, with 13 bases lying between them. There are 15 residues in the CDR3. The CDR3 is CASSLEGAPIGELFF. The CDR3 bases that were read are TGCGCCAGCAGCTTGGAAGGGGCCCCAATCGGGGAG.

Worth noting for this clone: The observed sequence ends 3 residues before the CDR3 terminus, with the missing tail filled in from the germline J gene. The genes are TRBV2 and TRBJ1-5, with D possibly TRBD1 on 6 matching bases. Germline V gene sequence: CDR1 SNHLY, CDR2 FYNNEI. CDR3 size: 14 residues. The germline V and J ends were trimmed by 4 bases and 4 bases, with 11 bases remaining between them. The part of the CDR3 DNA that was read is TGTGCCAGCAGTGTCAGGACAGTTAATCAGCCC. This codes for CASSVRTVNQP. The entire CDR3 protein is CASSVRTVNQPQHF.

Of note for this clone: The read ends 3 residues shy of where the CDR3 ends; the end is completed using the germline J gene. This sequence joins TRBV20-1 and TRBJ2-5; a possible D gene is TRBD1 (6 bases). Trimming shortened V by 7 bases and J by 3 bases, and 15 bases separated the two germline ends. The CDR3 length is 13 residues. Germline V lookup: CDR1 DFQATT, CDR2 SNEGSKA (reference sequence). CDR3 DNA (partial): TGCAGTGGGTTACGGACAGCCAAAGAGACC. As protein: CSGLRTAKET. The entire CDR3 sequence reads CSGLRTAKETQYF.

As regards this clone: Read data end 3 residues before the CDR3 end; the end is taken from the germline J gene. V gene TRBV28 combines with J gene TRBJ2-1, with no clear D. V was clipped by 6 bases and J by 9 bases, with 12 bases between them. CDR3 length equals 12 residues. Germline values: CDR1 MDHEN, CDR2 SYDVKM. The CDR3 reads CASSLGLFEQFF. The sequenced CDR3 bases are TGTGCCAGCAGCTTAGGCCTCTTTGAG.

To note about this clone: The CDR3 end lies 3 residues beyond the end of the read and is filled in from the germline J gene. The V and J genes are TRBV7-2 and TRBJ2-3; TRBD1 agrees at 7 bases. This CDR3 contains 14 residues. Germline V gene sequence: CDR1 SGHTA, CDR2 FQGNSA. Trimming at V came to 1 base and at J to 5 bases, leaving 3 bases not matched to a gene. The CDR3 bases that were read are TGTGCCAGCAGCTTAGAGGGGGCAGGAGATACG. It specifies CASSLEGAGDT. The full CDR3 sequence reads CASSLEGAGDTQYF.

The DNA read from the CDR3 is TGCAGCGTTGACTATTATGCGGGACAACGGTCCTCCTACGAG. This sequence encodes CSVDYYAGQRSSYE. Given in full, the CDR3 is CSVDYYAGQRSSYEQYF. The chain recombines TRBV29-1 with TRBJ2-7; D may be TRBD1 or TRBD2 (6 bases each). The CDR3 is cut off 3 residues early in the read; its end comes from the germline J gene. The CDR3 sequence is 17 residues long. Trimming took off 3 bases at V and 0 bases at J, with 21 bases between the two ends. Germline V gene sequence: CDR1 SQVTM, CDR2 ANQGSEA.

In the case of this clone: The read comes to an end 3 residues before the CDR3 does, leaving the germline J gene to fill in the end. The chain recombines TRBV20-1 with TRBJ1-2, with a weak D call TRBD1 (5 bases). The germline V gene encodes CDR1 DFQATT and CDR2 SNEGSKA (reference sequence). V lost 1 base and J 0 bases, leaving 18 bases between the germline ends. CDR3 length: 17 amino acids. The CDR3 bases that were read are TGCAGTGCTAGAGGGACACAGGCCTTTAGGCCTAACTATGGC. Its translation: CSARGTQAFRPNYG. Given in full, the CDR3 is CSARGTQAFRPNYGYTF.

Regarding this clone: The CDR3 extends 3 residues past the end of the read, so its final part is completed from the germline J gene. The genes are TRBV9 and TRBJ1-1, with TRBD1 matching over 11 bases. CDR3 length: 13 residues. Looked up from germline, CDR1 is SGDLS and CDR2 is YYNGEE. The CDR3 reads CASSPGQGAAAFF. The sequenced part of the CDR3 DNA is TGTGCCAGCAGCCCTGGACAGGGGGCAGCA.

A remark on this clone: The read halts 3 residues ahead of the CDR3 end, with the missing end drawn from the germline J gene. The J gene is TRBJ2-7, the V gene TRBV20-1; the match to TRBD1 covers 9 bases. Germline assignment: CDR1 DFQATT and CDR2 SNEGSKA (reference sequence). The CDR3 loop spans 15 amino acids. The V segment lost 6 bases and the J segment 1 base; nucleotides outside the gene matches: 10. CDR3 bases read: TGCAGTGCCCTTTTGTTTGACAGGGGGTCCTACGAG. Residues: CSALLFDRGSYE. The CDR3, in full, reads CSALLFDRGSYEQYF.

Worth noting for this clone: The read finishes 3 residues shy of the CDR3 end, and the germline J gene is used to complete it. The V call is TRBV28, the J call TRBJ1-6; D ambiguous. The CDR3 consists of 15 residues. Trimming pared 3 bases from V and 1 base from J, leaving 7 bases between. From germline, CDR1 is MDHEN and CDR2 SYDVKM. The covered CDR3 bases are TGTGCCAGCAGTTTCGCGGGGTCCTATAATTCACCC. This codes for CASSFAGSYNSP. The complete CDR3 sequence is CASSFAGSYNSPLHF.

A note on this clone: The read falls 3 residues short of the CDR3 end, and the missing part is taken from the germline J gene. The chain carries TRBV11-2 and TRBJ2-7; a weak D match, TRBD1 (5 bases). The CDR3 is made up of 15 amino acids. Germline loops: CDR1 SGHAT, CDR2 FQNNGV. V lost 5 bases to trimming and J lost 4 bases, with 18 bases between them. The CDR3 loop reads CASSRAQAGSYEQYF. The DNA read from the CDR3 is TGTGCCAGCAGCAGAGCACAGGCAGGATCATACGAG.

About this clone itself: The read ends 3 residues early relative to the CDR3; the germline J gene fills the gap. V usage is TRBV5-1 and J usage is TRBJ2-1, with 8 bases matching TRBD2. The CDR3 is 15 residues long. Germline CDR1 reads SGHRS; CDR2 reads YFSETQ. The V segment lost 7 bases and the J segment 9 bases; nucleotides outside the gene matches: 15. The CDR3 loop reads CASRLTAGGQGEQFF. The CDR3 bases that were read are TGCGCCAGCCGATTAACGGCGGGGGGCCAGGGTGAG. The entire variable domain, with the rest obtained from reference TRBV5-1 and TRBJ2-1, is as follows: KAGVTQTPRYLIKTRGQQVTLSCSPISGHRSVSWYQQTPGQGLQFLFEYFSETQRNKGNFPGRFSGRQFSNSRSEMNVSTLELGDSALYLCASRLTAGGQGEQFFGPGTRLTVL.

CDR3 sequence reads: CASSLGGSGGAHEQYF. The sequenced part of the CDR3 DNA is TGCGCCAGCAGCTTGGGGGGTAGCGGGGGGGCCCACGAG. The chain joins TRBV5-1 to TRBJ2-7, with 11 nucleotides matching TRBD2. Read data end 3 residues before the CDR3 end; the end is taken from the germline J gene. The CDR3 covers 16 residues. The V segment lost 0 bases and the J segment 5 bases; nucleotides outside the gene matches: 7. Germline V gene lookup returns CDR1 SGHRS and CDR2 YFSETQ.

A remark on this clone: Coverage ceases 3 residues before the CDR3 finishes, and the germline J gene fills in the end. The chain couples TRBV6-2 or TRBV6-3 to TRBJ2-6, with D possibly TRBD1 on 6 matching bases. Trimming left V 7 bases short and J 1 base short, with 17 bases between. Germline CDR1 MNHEY, CDR2 SVGEGT. CDR3 length equals 17 residues. CDR3 bases read: TGTGCCAGCACCCACAGGGATTCCGTATCTGGGGCCAACGTC. This gives the protein CASTHRDSVSGANV. The entire CDR3 sequence reads CASTHRDSVSGANVLTF.

CDR3 region: CASNRGLEQYF. The covered CDR3 bases are TGTGCCAGCAATCGGGGACTCGAG. The V gene is TRBV2, the J gene TRBJ2-7, with D possibly matching TRBD2 (6 bases). The read halts 3 residues ahead of the CDR3 end, with the missing end drawn from the germline J gene. V was cut by 7 bases and J by 6 bases, with 10 bases left in between. The CDR3 is made up of 11 amino acids. Germline loops: CDR1 SNHLY, CDR2 FYNNEI.

Turning to this clone: Read sequence stops 3 residues before the CDR3 end, and the germline J gene provides the missing end. The rearrangement links TRBV20-1 to TRBJ2-7, with TRBD2 matching over 10 bases. V lost 7 bases to trimming and J lost 2 bases; unmatched junction nucleotides: 5. This CDR3 comprises 13 residues. Germline V gene lookup returns CDR1 DFQATT and CDR2 SNEGSKA (reference sequence). This CDR3 is CSVASGGAYEQYF. The part of the CDR3 DNA that was read is TGCAGTGTTGCGAGCGGGGGGGCCTACGAG.

For this clone: Read coverage stops 3 residues before the CDR3 terminus; the germline J gene supplies the remainder. J is TRBJ1-5 and V is TRBV10-3; possibly TRBD1 for D (5 bases). The CDR3 sequence is 16 residues long. V was trimmed by 2 bases and J by 4 bases, leaving 15 bases between them. The V gene's germline CDR1 is ENHRY and CDR2 SYGVKD. CDR3 DNA (partial): TGTGCCATCAGTGAGACTGAAACACGGGGGAATCAGCCC. This codes for CAISETETRGNQP. The complete CDR3 reads CAISETETRGNQPQHF.

Points on this clone: The CDR3 end falls 3 residues outside the read, so it is completed with the germline J gene. The rearrangement uses TRBV19 and TRBJ1-1; 9 bases align to TRBD1. The CDR3 runs to 13 residues. Germline loops: CDR1 LNHDA, CDR2 SQIVND (reference sequence). V trimming: 7 bases; J trimming: 4 bases; junction bases outside the gene matches: 4. This CDR3 reads CASTRDRVTEAFF. Partial CDR3 DNA: TGTGCCAGTACCCGGGACAGGGTCACTGAA.

In the case of this clone: The read ends 3 residues before the CDR3 terminus; that terminus is restored from the germline J gene. This chain links TRBV7-9 with TRBJ1-2; 9 nucleotides agree with TRBD1. The CDR3 runs 15 residues. The ends lost 3 bases at V and 2 bases at J; junction bases unmatched: 4. Germline V lookup: CDR1 SEHNR, CDR2 FQNEAQ (reference sequence). The CDR3 sequence is CASSLDRGANYGYTF. The sequenced part of the CDR3 DNA is TGTGCCAGCAGCTTGGACAGGGGAGCGAACTATGGC.

Turning to this clone: The CDR3 end is not reached by the read, which stops 3 residues before it; the germline J gene fills it in. The genes are TRBV20-1 and TRBJ2-7; D possibly corresponds to TRBD2 (6 bases). Per germline, CDR1 DFQATT and CDR2 SNEGSKA (reference sequence). Trimming removed 0 bases at V and 0 bases at J, with 9 bases between. This CDR3 contains 14 residues. Partial CDR3 DNA: TGCAGTGCTAGAGATTTGCGGGACTCCTACGAG. Protein product: CSARDLRDSYE. The full CDR3 protein is CSARDLRDSYEQYF.

To note about this clone: The CDR3 end falls 3 residues outside the read, so it is completed with the germline J gene. V is TRBV10-2 and J is TRBJ1-5, with D possibly TRBD1 on 5 matching bases. This CDR3 spans 15 amino acids. The V end was cut by 0 bases, the J end by 5 bases, with 11 bases between. CDR1 and CDR2 from the germline V gene are WSHSY and SAAADI. The sequenced CDR3 bases are TGCGCCAGCAGTGAGTCTCCGGGGGAGGATCAGCCC. It translates to CASSESPGEDQP. The entire CDR3 reads CASSESPGEDQPQHF.

Concerning this clone itself: The read gets to within 3 residues of the CDR3 end, and the germline J gene fills in the rest. The V gene is TRBV4-2, the J gene TRBJ2-5; 10 positions match TRBD2. The germline V gene encodes CDR1 LGHNA and CDR2 YNFKEQ. V lost 4 bases to trimming and J lost 3 bases; unmatched junction nucleotides: 11. The CDR3 covers 17 residues. The chain's CDR3 is CASSPGRAGGPEETQYF. The CDR3 bases that were read are TGTGCCAGCAGCCCCGGGCGAGCGGGGGGGCCGGAAGAGACC.

As regards this clone: The CDR3 goes on 3 residues after the read ends, and that part is filled in from the germline J gene. This chain uses TRBV2 with TRBJ1-1, with D maybe TRBD1 (5 bases). This CDR3 region has 13 residues. Looked up from germline, CDR1 is SNHLY and CDR2 is FYNNEI. V lost 7 bases and J 2 bases, leaving 11 bases between the germline ends. The CDR3: CASKSDRNTEAFF. CDR3 DNA (partial): TGTGCCAGCAAAAGCGACAGAAACACTGAA.